Sequencing of this T cell receptor beta chain was carried out in a study of cytomegalovirus exposure and HLA in healthy donors. 60 Vbeta and 13 Jbeta primers were used in PCR. Measured with immunoSEQ multiplex PCR; TCRdb has only the in-frame clones, and not every one. The sample has about 130,000 clones, roughly 70% seen once; the top ten hold 2.5% to 4%. V was trimmed by 3 bases and J by 7 bases, leaving 7 bases between them. The CDR3 consists of 11 residues. Per germline, CDR1 SGHVS and CDR2 FQNEAQ. The chain links TRBV7-8 to TRBJ2-7; D is possibly TRBD1 (5 bases). The clonotype originates from a man aged 40-49 years in good health and CMV-seronegative. Sequencing was performed on PBMCs. The CDR3 DNA follows: TGTGCCAGCAGCTTGGGGCGGGAGCAGTACTTC. It translates to CASSLGREQYF.